The clone carrying this T cell receptor (beta chain) was detected only a few times. Germline CDR1 reads SGDLS; CDR2 reads YYNGEE. Deletions cut 3 bases from V and 4 bases from J, with 10 bases between. This CDR3 region has 14 residues. Original methodology: Quantification of nucleated cells was approximated via reference gene primer amplification. Generated by immunoSEQ multiplex PCR, the TCRdb table keeps only in-frame clones and is missing some. Clone size and the V and J calls come from that table; the DNA yielded D and trimming. The profile shows 230,000 or so clones, 75% to 85% of them singletons. These data originate in a study of blood T cell repertoires in COVID-19. Across the study: COVID-19 samples from acute and convalescent phases originated in the United States, Italy and Spain. In each case, the material was cDNA or gDNA derived from T cells, B-cell-depleted T cells, or PBMCs.

This receptor was identified in a man aged 35-49 years who had recovered from COVID-19. The rearrangement joins TRBV9 to TRBJ2-2; no clear D. Material: peripheral blood. The CDR3 DNA sequence: TGTGCCAGCAGCGCGCTCGGAGTCACCGGGGAGCTGTTTTTT. Residues: CASSALGVTGELFF.